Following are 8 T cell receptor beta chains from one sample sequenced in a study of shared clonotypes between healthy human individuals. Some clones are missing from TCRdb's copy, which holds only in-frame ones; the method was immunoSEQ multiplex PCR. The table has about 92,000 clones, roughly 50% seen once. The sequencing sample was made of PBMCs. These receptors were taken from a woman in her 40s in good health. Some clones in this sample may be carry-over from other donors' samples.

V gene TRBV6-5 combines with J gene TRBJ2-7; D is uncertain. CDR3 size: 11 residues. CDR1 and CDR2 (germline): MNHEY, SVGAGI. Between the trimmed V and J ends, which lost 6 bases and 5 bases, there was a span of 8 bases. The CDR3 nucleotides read TGTGCCAGCAGGAAGGGCGACGAGCAGTACTTC. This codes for CASRKGDEQYF.

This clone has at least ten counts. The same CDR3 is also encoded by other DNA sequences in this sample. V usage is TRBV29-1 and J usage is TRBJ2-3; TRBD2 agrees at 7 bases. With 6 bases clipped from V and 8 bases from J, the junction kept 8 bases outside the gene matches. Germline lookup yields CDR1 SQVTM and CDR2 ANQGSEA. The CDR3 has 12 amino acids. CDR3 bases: TGCAGCGTAGAATCTCTAGCGGTTACGCAGTATTTT. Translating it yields CSVESLAVTQYF.

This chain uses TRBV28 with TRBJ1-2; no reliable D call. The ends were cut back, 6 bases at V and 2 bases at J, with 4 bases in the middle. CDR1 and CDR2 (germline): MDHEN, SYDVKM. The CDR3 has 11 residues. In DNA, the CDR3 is TGTGCCAGCAGGCCGAACTATGGCTACACCTTC. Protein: CASRPNYGYTF.

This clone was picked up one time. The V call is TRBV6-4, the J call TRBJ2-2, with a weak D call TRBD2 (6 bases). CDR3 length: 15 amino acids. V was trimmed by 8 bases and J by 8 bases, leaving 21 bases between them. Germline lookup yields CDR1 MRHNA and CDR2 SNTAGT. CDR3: CASGDSDTPSGELFF. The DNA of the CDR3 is TGTGCCAGCGGGGACTCTGACACACCCTCGGGGGAGCTGTTTTTT.

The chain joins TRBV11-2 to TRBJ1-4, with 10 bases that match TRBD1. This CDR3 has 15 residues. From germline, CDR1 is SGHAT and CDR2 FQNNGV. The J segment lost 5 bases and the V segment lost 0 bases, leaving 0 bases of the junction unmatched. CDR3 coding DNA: TGTGCCAGCAGCTTAGAGGGACAGGGGAATGAAAAACTGTTTTTT. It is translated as CASSLEGQGNEKLFF.

CDR3 in amino acids: CASSPPGQETQYF. The CDR3 DNA sequence: TGTGCCAGCAGTCCTCCGGGACAAGAGACCCAGTACTTC. V and J are TRBV6-1 and TRBJ2-5; possibly TRBD2 for D (5 bases). In germline, CDR1 is MNHNS, CDR2 SASEGT. This CDR3 spans 13 amino acids. Trimming shortened V by 5 bases and J by 2 bases, and 9 bases separated the two germline ends.

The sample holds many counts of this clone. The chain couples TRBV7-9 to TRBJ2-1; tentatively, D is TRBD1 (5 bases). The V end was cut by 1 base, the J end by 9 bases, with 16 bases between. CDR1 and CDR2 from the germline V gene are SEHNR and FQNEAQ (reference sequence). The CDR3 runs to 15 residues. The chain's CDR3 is CASSLGLGLDSEQFF. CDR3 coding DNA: TGTGCCAGCAGCTTAGGGTTGGGCTTAGACAGTGAGCAGTTCTTC.

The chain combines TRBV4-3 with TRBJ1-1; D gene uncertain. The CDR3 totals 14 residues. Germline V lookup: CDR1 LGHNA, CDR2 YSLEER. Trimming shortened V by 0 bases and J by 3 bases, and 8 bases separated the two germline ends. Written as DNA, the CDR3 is TGCGCCAGCAGCCAAGATCGTGGAGACACTGAAGCTTTCTTT. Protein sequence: CASSQDRGDTEAFF.